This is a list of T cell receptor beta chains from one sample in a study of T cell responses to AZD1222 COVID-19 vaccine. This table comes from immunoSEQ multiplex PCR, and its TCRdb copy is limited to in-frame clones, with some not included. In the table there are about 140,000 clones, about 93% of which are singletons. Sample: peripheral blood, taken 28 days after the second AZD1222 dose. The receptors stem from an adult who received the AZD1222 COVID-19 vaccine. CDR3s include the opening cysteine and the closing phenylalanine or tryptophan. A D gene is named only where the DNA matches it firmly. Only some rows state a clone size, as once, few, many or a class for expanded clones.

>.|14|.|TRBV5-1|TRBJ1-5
TGCGCCAGCAGTTGTATACGGCTGGATCAGCCCCAGCATTTT
CASSCIRLDQPQHF
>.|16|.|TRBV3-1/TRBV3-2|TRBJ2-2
TGTGCCAGCAGCCAGGTATCCGAGGGGGGCTCCGGGGAGCTGTTTTTT
CASSQVSEGGSGELFF
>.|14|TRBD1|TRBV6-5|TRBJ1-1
TGTGCCAGCAGTTACTGGGGACAGCAGGATGAAGCTTTCTTT
CASSYWGQQDEAFF
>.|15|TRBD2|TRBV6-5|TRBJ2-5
TGTGCCAGCAGTTTTTCCCGGGACGGGAGGCCCCTCCAGTACTTC
CASSFSRDGRPLQYF
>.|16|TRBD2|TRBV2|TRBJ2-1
TGTGCCAGCAGTGACGAGACTAGCCTGGGCGGTGGTGAGCAGTTCTTC
CASSDETSLGGGEQFF
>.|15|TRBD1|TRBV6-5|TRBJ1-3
TGTGCCAGCAGTCTGACAGGGGACCTTGGAAACACCATATATTTT
CASSLTGDLGNTIYF
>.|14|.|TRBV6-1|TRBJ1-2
TGTGCCAGCAGTGAAGTGGGCATTATCTATGGCTACACCTTC
CASSEVGIIYGYTF
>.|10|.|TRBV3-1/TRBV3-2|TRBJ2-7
TGTGCCACAGGAACCTACGAGCAGTACTTC
CATGTYEQYF
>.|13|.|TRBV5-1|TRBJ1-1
TGCGCCAGCAGCTCCCGGGGGGTCACTGAAGCTTTCTTT
CASSSRGVTEAFF
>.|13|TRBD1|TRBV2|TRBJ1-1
TGTGCCAGCGCAGGACAGGGGGCTAATGAAGCTTTCTTT
CASAGQGANEAFF
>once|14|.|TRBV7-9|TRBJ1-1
TGTGCCAGCAGCTTATCCGGGATAAACACTGAAGCTTTCTTT
CASSLSGINTEAFF
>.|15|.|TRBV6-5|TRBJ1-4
TGTGCCAGCAGGGGGACGGGGGCAGCTAATGAAAAACTGTTTTTT
CASRGTGAANEKLFF
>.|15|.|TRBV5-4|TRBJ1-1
TGTGCCAGCAGCTTGAAAGGGCTGCCGGGGACTGAAGCTTTCTTT
CASSLKGLPGTEAFF
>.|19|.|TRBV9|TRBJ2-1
TGTGCCAGCAGCGGAGGCTACGAGCGGCGCTCGAGCTCCTACAATGAGCAGTTCTTC
CASSGGYERRSSSYNEQFF
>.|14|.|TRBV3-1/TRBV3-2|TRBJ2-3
TGTGCCAGCAGCCAGGGACCAGGCACAGCTACGCAGTATTTT
CASSQGPGTATQYF